The clone carrying this T cell receptor beta chain was picked up one time. Its matching antigen is unknown. Trimming removed 4 bases from V and 1 base from J, with 14 bases in between. Germline assignment: CDR1 MNHEY and CDR2 SMNVEV (reference sequence). This CDR3 is built from 15 residues. The sample comes from a study of T cell responses to AZD1222 COVID-19 vaccine. Regarding the study as a whole: Per reports, nearly half of all spike-specific TCRs target regions that are unmutated in variants.

TCRdb keeps only in-frame clones here, not all; method: immunoSEQ multiplex PCR. The profile shows about 150,000 clones, roughly nine tenths of them singletons. This chain joins TRBV27 and TRBJ2-7, with a weak D call TRBD1 (6 bases). The sample consisted of peripheral blood, taken on day 0 of AZD1222 vaccination. This clonotype was obtained from an adult in good health. The CDR3 DNA sequence: TGTGCCAGCAGTTCCTCAGGGGTAAAATCCTACGAGCAGTACTTC. This encodes CASSSSGVKSYEQYF.